This TCR beta chain stems from a study of T cells in Graves' hyperthyroidism and ophthalmopathy. Concerning this clonotype: Its antigen is still unknown.

Study results and caveats: Ophthalmopathy was predicted by the model a median of roughly 6.7 months ahead of onset.

Amplified regions were TCR beta CDR3 sequences from RNA transcripts. A first-round RT-PCR of the TCR CDR3 used the HTBI primer set. One entry per CDR3 protein, called by TCRdb with MiXCR from the multiplex PCR reads. The sample lists 250,000 to 400,000 distinct CDR3 sequences; roughly an eighth were seen once. CDR1 is LGHDT and CDR2 is YNNKEL in the germline V gene (reference sequence). The CDR3 has 14 amino acids. Trimming took off 6 bases at V and 9 bases at J, with 18 bases between the two ends. Uncontrolled infection, other autoimmune disease, pregnancy or lactation excluded patients. This TCR was recovered from a woman between 40 and 55 years old with Graves' ophthalmopathy. The specimen was blood. V and J are TRBV3-1 and TRBJ2-1; either TRBD1 or TRBD2 may supply D (5 bases each). CDR3 DNA: TGTGCCAGCAGGAGAAGAGGTAAGGGGAGTGAGCAGTTCTTC. Translation gives CASRRRGKGSEQFF.